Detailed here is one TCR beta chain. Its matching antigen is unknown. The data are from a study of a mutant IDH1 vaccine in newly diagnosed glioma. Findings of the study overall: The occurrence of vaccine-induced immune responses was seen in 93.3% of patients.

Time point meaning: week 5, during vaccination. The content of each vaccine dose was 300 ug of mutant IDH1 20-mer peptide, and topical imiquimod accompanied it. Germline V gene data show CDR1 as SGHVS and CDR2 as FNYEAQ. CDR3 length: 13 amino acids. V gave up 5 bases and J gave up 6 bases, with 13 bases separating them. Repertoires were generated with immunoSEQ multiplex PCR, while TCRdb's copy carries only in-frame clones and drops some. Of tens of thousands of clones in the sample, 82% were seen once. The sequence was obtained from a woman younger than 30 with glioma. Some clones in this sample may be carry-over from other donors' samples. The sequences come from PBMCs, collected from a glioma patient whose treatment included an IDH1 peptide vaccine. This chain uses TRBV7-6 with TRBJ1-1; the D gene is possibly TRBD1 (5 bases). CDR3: CASSLEVRAEAFF. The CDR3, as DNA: TGTGCCAGCAGCCTAGAGGTCAGGGCTGAAGCTTTCTTT.